The source of this TCR beta chain is a study of blood T cell repertoires in COVID-19. In the study overall: Samples representing acute and convalescent COVID-19 were sourced from the United States, Italy and Spain. T cells, B-cell-depleted T cells, or PBMCs supplied cDNA or gDNA.

In the original analysis: Amplified reference gene primers provided the basis for estimating nucleated cell counts. Repertoires were generated with immunoSEQ multiplex PCR, while TCRdb's copy carries only in-frame clones and drops some. V and J calls and clone size follow that table, whereas D and trimming were derived from the DNA. The repertoire consists of some 200,000 clones, with around 80% occurring once and the leading ten covering around 5.1%. The CDR3 totals 16 residues. Germline V gene data show CDR1 as SGHTA and CDR2 as FQGNSA. The V segment lost 5 bases and the J segment 4 bases; nucleotides outside the gene matches: 11.

The sample consisted of peripheral blood. The V gene is TRBV7-2, the J gene TRBJ2-1; 7 nucleotides align to TRBD2. The TCR comes from a woman in her 70s with acute or convalescent COVID-19. The CDR3 protein is CASSQQPGLTYNEQFF. The CDR3 DNA follows: TGTGCCAGCAGCCAGCAACCGGGACTAACATACAATGAGCAGTTCTTC.